Described below is a single T cell receptor (beta chain) sequence and its context. These data originate in a study of OX40 agonist ivuxolimab in advanced cancers. Across the study: Three patients had partial responses: one hepatocellular carcinoma, two cutaneous melanoma.

Blood draws occurred at baseline, cycle 4 day 1, and cycle 7 day 1. Clones were read by immunoSEQ multiplex PCR, and TCRdb kept only the in-frame ones, dropping some. This table holds 45,000 to 55,000 clones, approximately 79% found once. Looked up from germline, CDR1 is LGHNA and CDR2 is YSLEER. V was clipped by 4 bases and J by 6 bases; unmatched bases: 6. This CDR3 spans 15 amino acids. This receptor was obtained from an adult with an advanced solid tumor such as melanoma, head and neck, liver or kidney cancer. V usage is TRBV4-3 and J usage is TRBJ2-1, with 10 bases aligning to TRBD2. This specimen was CD4+ or CD8+ T cells sorted from blood, taken in a trial of the OX40 agonist ivuxolimab. The CDR3 region is CASSRVGTSANEQFF. The CDR3 DNA sequence: TGCGCCAGCAGCCGTGTAGGGACTAGCGCCAATGAGCAGTTCTTC.